This is a list of T cell receptor beta chains from one sample in a study of cytomegalovirus exposure and HLA in healthy donors. Libraries were prepared by immunoSEQ multiplex PCR; TCRdb keeps only in-frame clonotypes and omits some of them. The profile shows about 120,000 clones, roughly nine tenths of them singletons. The sample comprised PBMCs. The receptors were gathered from a man between 18 and 35 years old in good health and CMV-seropositive. CDR3s leave out the opening cysteine and the closing phenylalanine or tryptophan. A D gene is named only where the DNA matches it firmly.

d_call	v_call	j_call	cdr3_aa
TRBD2	TRBV10-3	TRBJ2-7	AISEGSGEISSYEQY
NA	TRBV23-1	TRBJ1-5	ASSPQLGVSNQPQH
TRBD1	TRBV5-6	TRBJ1-2	ASSSDREHYGYT
NA	TRBV10-1	TRBJ1-6	ASSDGGWDSPLH
TRBD2	TRBV4-2	TRBJ2-3	ASSRQLAANTDTQY
NA	TRBV18	TRBJ1-4	ASSPDGRGTREKLF
NA	TRBV7-6	TRBJ2-2	ASSATVNTGELF
TRBD2	TRBV15	TRBJ2-3	ATSSAGSGDTQY
NA	TRBV7-9	TRBJ1-2	ASSFSEGYGYT
NA	TRBV7-9	TRBJ1-1	ASSFVGRDTEAF
NA	TRBV10-1	TRBJ2-2	ASSGGAGELF
NA	TRBV6-1	TRBJ1-2	ASSGLTGSGYT
NA	TRBV6-4	TRBJ2-1	ASSATGYAINEQF